This entry concerns a single TCR beta chain. This CDR3 is built from 17 residues. Between the trimmed V and J ends, which lost 0 bases and 2 bases, there was a span of 17 bases. The V gene's germline CDR1 is SGDLS and CDR2 YYNGEE. The data were obtained in a study of control samples from healthy donors and cancer patients. Using immunoSEQ multiplex PCR, the repertoire was profiled, and TCRdb retains in-frame clones only, with some absent. Here the sample spans 150,000 or so clones, more than 80% being singletons. The rearrangement joins TRBV9 to TRBJ2-5, with D maybe TRBD1 (6 bases). The sequence was collected from a man aged 18 to 30 in good health. Sequencing used blood. CDR3 nucleotides: TGTGCCAGCAGCGTAGCTCCCGGGACAAGAGGTCAAGAGACCCAGTACTTC. It translates to CASSVAPGTRGQETQYF.